The 11 T cell receptor beta chains below all came from one sample that was sequenced in a study of cytomegalovirus exposure and HLA in healthy donors. Primers: 60 Vbeta forward and 13 Jbeta reverse. Here immunoSEQ multiplex PCR was the method, and the copy in TCRdb shows in-frame clones only, minus some. The sample lists 150,000 to 200,000 clones, 60% to 80% occurring once. Material for sequencing was PBMCs. These receptors all stem from a middle-aged woman in good health and CMV-seropositive.

The CDR3 spells CASSGNLFSGTTQYF. As DNA, the CDR3 is TGTGCCAGCAGCGGCAACCTCTTTAGCGGGACTACGCAGTATTTT. The genes are TRBV9 and TRBJ2-3; 8 nucleotides agree with TRBD2. The CDR3 runs to 15 residues. From germline, CDR1 is SGDLS and CDR2 YYNGEE. Trimming cost V 3 bases and J 8 bases; bases outside gene matches: 11.

J is TRBJ1-1 and V is TRBV7-8; 7 bases are a match to TRBD1. This CDR3 region has 15 residues. With V trimmed by 5 bases and J by 8 bases, 14 bases remained unmatched. The germline V gene encodes CDR1 SGHVS and CDR2 FQNEAQ. CDR3: CASSLGRGGRVEAFF. The CDR3 DNA is TGTGCCAGCAGCCTTGGTAGAGGGGGCCGGGTGGAAGCTTTCTTT.

The chain combines TRBV6-5 with TRBJ1-2, with a tentative D call TRBD1 (5 bases). The CDR3 length is 13 residues. V was trimmed by 2 bases and J by 8 bases, leaving 12 bases between them. Germline V gives CDR1 MNHEY, CDR2 SVGAGI. For the CDR3, the DNA is TGTGCCAGCAGTTACGACAGCCTTCGGGGCTACACCTTC. It yields the protein CASSYDSLRGYTF.

The chain links TRBV28 to TRBJ2-1; D is possibly TRBD2 (5 bases). The CDR3 sequence is 14 residues long. CDR1 is MDHEN and CDR2 is SYDVKM in the germline V gene. The CDR3 reads CATKGSGSYNEQFF. The CDR3 nucleotides read TGTGCGACAAAGGGCAGCGGATCTTACAATGAGCAGTTCTTC.

The genes are TRBV28 and TRBJ2-4, with 7 nucleotides matching TRBD1. This CDR3 region has 13 residues. Germline CDR1 and CDR2: MDHEN and SYDVKM. J lost 8 bases, V lost 5 bases, and 6 bases had no gene match. The CDR3 loop reads CASSTHRGDIQYF. CDR3 nucleotide sequence: TGTGCCAGCAGTACCCACAGGGGTGACATTCAGTACTTC.

The chain couples TRBV19 to TRBJ1-2, with 8 bases aligning to TRBD1. This CDR3 region has 14 residues. Trimming cost V 4 bases and J 2 bases; bases outside gene matches: 3. CDR1 and CDR2 (germline): LNHDA, SQIVND (reference sequence). The CDR3 is CASSTDRANYGYTF. CDR3 DNA: TGTGCCAGTAGTACGGACAGGGCCAACTATGGCTACACCTTC.

The chain links TRBV11-3 to TRBJ2-7; D may be TRBD1 (6 bases). This CDR3 has 15 amino acids. Trimming took off 8 bases at V and 3 bases at J, with 20 bases between the two ends. The V gene's germline CDR1 is SGHNT and CDR2 YENEEA. As DNA, the CDR3 is TGTGCCAGCTCCGGGACGAGCAGGGGAAGCTACGAGCAGTACTTC. It codes for CASSGTSRGSYEQYF.

The J gene is TRBJ2-1, the V gene TRBV2, with TRBD2 identical over 10 bases. Germline CDR1 is SNHLY and CDR2 is FYNNEI. V shed 6 bases and J 3 bases; nucleotides not matched to a gene: 11. This CDR3 is 17 amino acids long. The CDR3 is CASSDTRLAGYYNEQFF. CDR3 in DNA: TGTGCCAGCAGCGATACACGACTAGCGGGTTACTACAATGAGCAGTTCTTC.

A word on this clone: Other DNA sequences of this sample code for an identical CDR3. The chain has TRBV18 and TRBJ1-3; 8 bases map to TRBD1. The CDR3 extends over 15 amino acids. J was trimmed by 0 bases and V by 6 bases; bases with no gene match: 4. Looked up from germline, CDR1 is KGHSH and CDR2 is LQKENI. The CDR3 is CASSPDRASGNTIYF. In DNA form, the CDR3 reads TGTGCCAGCTCTCCGGACAGGGCCTCTGGAAACACCATATATTTT.

V gene TRBV27 combines with J gene TRBJ1-1; D is uncertain. Germline V gene data show CDR1 as MNHEY and CDR2 as SMNVEV (reference sequence). This CDR3 contains 14 residues. Trimming stripped 3 bases from V and 9 bases from J, with 17 bases between. The CDR3 DNA reads as TGTGCCAGCAGTTTCCTCACCCTGGGCAGCCAAGCTTTCTTT. Translation gives CASSFLTLGSQAFF.

The chain joins TRBV12-5 to TRBJ2-1; 11 bases fit TRBD2. CDR1 LGHNT and CDR2 FRNRAP come from the germline V gene. CDR3 size: 16 residues. Trimming took 6 bases from V and 1 from J; bases not matched to a gene: 5. The CDR3 sequence is CASGTSSGRSYNEQFF. CDR3 nucleotides: TGTGCTAGTGGGACATCTAGCGGGAGGTCCTACAATGAGCAGTTCTTC. The full variable domain, in which reference TRBV12-5 and TRBJ2-1 provide the parts outside the CDR3, is DARVTQTPRHKVTEMGQEVTMRCQPILGHNTVFWYRQTMMQGLELLAYFRNRAPLDDSGMPKDRFSAEMPDATLATLKIQPSEPRDSAVYFCASGTSSGRSYNEQFFGPGTRLTVL.